The rows below give T cell receptor beta chains drawn from one sample of a study of CD8 T cells in ankylosing spondylitis. TCRdb re-called the 5' RACE reads with MiXCR, one entry per CDR3 protein. This sample has about 160,000 distinct CDR3 sequences, with 8.5% to 10% found just once. Sequencing was performed on blood, either unsorted or a sorted T cell fraction (not recorded which). All receptors come from a female donor with ankylosing spondylitis or in good health (not recorded which). CDR3s include the opening cysteine and the closing phenylalanine or tryptophan. A D gene is named only where the DNA matches it firmly. Only part of the rows carry a size: once, few, many, or a class if the clone is expanded.

d_call	clone_size	v_call	j_call	cdr3_aa	cdr3_nt
.	few	TRBV27	TRBJ1-5	CASSGGAYQPQHF	TGTGCCAGCAGTGGCGGAGCCTATCAGCCCCAGCATTTT
.	many	TRBV27	TRBJ1-5	CATGRGQPQHF	TGTGCCACAGGAAGGGGTCAGCCCCAGCATTTT
.	few	TRBV7-8	TRBJ1-1	CASSIKENTEAFF	TGTGCCAGCAGCATCAAGGAAAACACTGAAGCTTTCTTT
.	few	TRBV18	TRBJ1-2	CASSPPGINYGYTF	TGTGCCAGCTCACCACCAGGGATTAACTATGGCTACACCTTC
TRBD1	.	TRBV6-1	TRBJ2-3	CASSEVVNRGTDTQYF	TGTGCCAGCAGTGAAGTCGTAAACAGGGGAACAGATACGCAGTATTTT
.	.	TRBV9	TRBJ2-7	CASSVGGGPTYEQYF	TGTGCCAGCAGCGTAGGCGGAGGTCCCACTTACGAGCAGTACTTC
.	.	TRBV14	TRBJ1-4	CASSQVGSSNEKLFF	TGTGCCAGCAGCCAAGTGGGGAGTTCTAATGAAAAACTGTTTTTT
.	few	TRBV12-3/TRBV12-4	TRBJ1-1	CASIRTAEAFF	TGTGCCAGCATTCGGACAGCAGAAGCTTTCTTT
TRBD2	.	TRBV6-1	TRBJ2-5	CASSSSGSPRDQYF	TGTGCCAGCAGTAGTAGCGGGAGCCCCCGGGACCAGTACTTC
TRBD2	.	TRBV20-1	TRBJ2-1	CSARPGTSGNNEQFF	TGCAGTGCCAGACCGGGGACTAGCGGAAACAATGAGCAGTTCTTC